The entry that follows covers one T cell receptor (beta chain) sequence. The assay was immunoSEQ multiplex PCR, and TCRdb's table has in-frame clones only and misses some. The sample holds some 80,000 clones; roughly 84% are singletons and the top ten take 2.1%. Germline V CDR1 and CDR2: MNHEY, SMNVEV (reference sequence). With 6 bases removed from V and 6 bases from J, the gap between germline ends came to 19 bases. This CDR3 comprises 15 residues. The entry originates in a study of T cell clones after liver transplantation. The specimen was CD4+ T cells from blood, collected about 50 months after liver transplant. The rearrangement joins TRBV27 to TRBJ2-3; D remains ambiguous. The sequence was collected from a human patient who received a liver transplant. The T cells may come from the graft donor. In nucleotides, the CDR3 is TGTGCCAGCAGGGAAGTCCCCGACCTTTACGATACGCAGTATTTT. It codes for CASREVPDLYDTQYF.